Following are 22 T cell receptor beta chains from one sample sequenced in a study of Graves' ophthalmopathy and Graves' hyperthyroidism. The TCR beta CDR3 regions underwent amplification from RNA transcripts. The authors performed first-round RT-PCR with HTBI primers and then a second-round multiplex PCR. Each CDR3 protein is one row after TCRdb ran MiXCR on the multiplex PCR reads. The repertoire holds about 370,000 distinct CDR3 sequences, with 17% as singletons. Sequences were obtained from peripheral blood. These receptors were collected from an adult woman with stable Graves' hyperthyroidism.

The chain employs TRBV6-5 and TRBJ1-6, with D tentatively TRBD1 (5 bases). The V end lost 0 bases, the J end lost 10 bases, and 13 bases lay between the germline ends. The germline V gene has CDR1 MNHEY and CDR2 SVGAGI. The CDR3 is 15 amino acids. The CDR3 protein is CASSYSGPHGSPLHF. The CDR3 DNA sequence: TGTGCCAGCAGTTACTCGGGGCCGCACGGATCACCCCTCCACTTT.

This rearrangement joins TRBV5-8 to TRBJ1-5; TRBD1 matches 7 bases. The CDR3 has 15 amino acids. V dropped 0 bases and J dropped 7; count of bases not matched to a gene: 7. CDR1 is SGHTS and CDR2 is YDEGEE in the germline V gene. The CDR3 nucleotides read TGTGCCAGCAGCTTGGGACAGGGATGGAACCAGCCCCAGCATTTT. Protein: CASSLGQGWNQPQHF.

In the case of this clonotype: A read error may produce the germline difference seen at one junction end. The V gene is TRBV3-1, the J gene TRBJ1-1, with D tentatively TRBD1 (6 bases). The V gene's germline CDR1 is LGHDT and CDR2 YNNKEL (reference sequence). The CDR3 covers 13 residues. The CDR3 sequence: CASSTGGDTEASF. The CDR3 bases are TGTGCCAGCAGTACCGGGGGGGACACTGAAGCTTCCTTT.

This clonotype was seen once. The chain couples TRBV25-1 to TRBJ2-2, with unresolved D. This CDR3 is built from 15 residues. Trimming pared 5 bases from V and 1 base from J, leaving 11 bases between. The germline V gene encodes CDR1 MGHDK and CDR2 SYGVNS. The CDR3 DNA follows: TGTGCCAGCAGTTTAAGTGTCAGGAACACCGGGGAGCTGTTTTTT. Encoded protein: CASSLSVRNTGELFF. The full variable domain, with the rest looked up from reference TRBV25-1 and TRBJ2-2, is EADIYQTPRYLVIGTGKKITLECSQTMGHDKMYWYQQDPGMELHLIHYSYGVNSTEKGDLSSESTVSRIRTEHFPLTLESARPSHTSQYLCASSLSVRNTGELFFGEGSRLTVL.

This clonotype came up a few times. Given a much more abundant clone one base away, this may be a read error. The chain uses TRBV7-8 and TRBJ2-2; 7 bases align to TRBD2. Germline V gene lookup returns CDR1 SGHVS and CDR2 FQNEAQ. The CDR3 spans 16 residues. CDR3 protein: CASSPQSGGKAGELCF. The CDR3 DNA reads TGTGCCAGCAGCCCCCAGTCCGGGGGGAAAGCCGGGGAGCTGTGTTTT.

The CDR3 DNA sequence: TGTGCCAGTAGGGAATATGGACAGGGCATCGAGCAGTACTTC. It is translated as CASREYGQGIEQYF. The chain employs TRBV19 and TRBJ2-7, with 8 bases that match TRBD1. The CDR3 contains 14 residues. J gave up 6 bases and V 6 bases, and 10 bases lay outside the gene matches. Germline V gene lookup returns CDR1 LNHDA and CDR2 SQIVND (reference sequence).

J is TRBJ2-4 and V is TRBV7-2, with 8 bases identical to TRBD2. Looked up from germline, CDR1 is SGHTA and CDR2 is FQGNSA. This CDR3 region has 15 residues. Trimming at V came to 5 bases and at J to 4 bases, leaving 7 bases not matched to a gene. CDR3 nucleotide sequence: TGTGCCAGCAGCCTTTATAGCGGGGAGAAAAACATTCAGTACTTC. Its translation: CASSLYSGEKNIQYF.

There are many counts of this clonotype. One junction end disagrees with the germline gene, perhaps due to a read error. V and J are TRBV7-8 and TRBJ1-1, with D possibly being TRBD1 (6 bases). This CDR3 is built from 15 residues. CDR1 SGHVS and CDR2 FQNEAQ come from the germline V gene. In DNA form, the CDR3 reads TGTGCCAGCAGCCCATGGGGGGGGGACAACACTGAAGCTTCCTTT. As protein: CASSPWGGDNTEASF.

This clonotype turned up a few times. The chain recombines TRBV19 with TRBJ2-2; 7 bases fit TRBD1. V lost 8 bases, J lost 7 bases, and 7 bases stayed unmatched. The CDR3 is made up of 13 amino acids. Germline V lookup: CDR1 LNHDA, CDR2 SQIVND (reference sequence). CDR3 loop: CASQTTGFGELFF. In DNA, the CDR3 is TGTGCCAGTCAAACGACAGGGTTCGGGGAGCTGTTTTTT.

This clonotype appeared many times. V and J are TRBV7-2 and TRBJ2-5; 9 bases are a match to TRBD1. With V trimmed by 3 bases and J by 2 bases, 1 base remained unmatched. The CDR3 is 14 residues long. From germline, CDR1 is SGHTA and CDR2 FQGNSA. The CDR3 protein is CASSLTGGQETQYF. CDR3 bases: TGTGCCAGCAGCTTGACAGGGGGTCAAGAGACCCAGTACTTC.

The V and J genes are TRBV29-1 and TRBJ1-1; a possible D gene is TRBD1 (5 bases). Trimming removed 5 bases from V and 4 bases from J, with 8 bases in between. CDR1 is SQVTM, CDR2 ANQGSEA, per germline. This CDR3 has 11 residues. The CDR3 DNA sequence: TGCAGCGTTTTCCAGGGCACTGAAGCTTTCTTT. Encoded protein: CSVFQGTEAFF.

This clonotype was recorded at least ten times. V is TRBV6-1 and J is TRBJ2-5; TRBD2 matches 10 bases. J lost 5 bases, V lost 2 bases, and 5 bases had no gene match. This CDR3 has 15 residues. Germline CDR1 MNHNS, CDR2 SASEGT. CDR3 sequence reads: CASSELAGVRETQYF. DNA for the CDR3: TGTGCCAGCAGTGAACTAGCGGGAGTAAGGGAGACCCAGTACTTC.

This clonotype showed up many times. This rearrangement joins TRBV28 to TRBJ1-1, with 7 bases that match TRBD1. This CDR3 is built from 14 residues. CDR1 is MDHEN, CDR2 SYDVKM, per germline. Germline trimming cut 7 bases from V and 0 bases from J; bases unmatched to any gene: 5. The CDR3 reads CASILQGVNTEAFF. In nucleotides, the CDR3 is TGTGCCAGCATCTTGCAGGGGGTGAACACTGAAGCTTTCTTT.

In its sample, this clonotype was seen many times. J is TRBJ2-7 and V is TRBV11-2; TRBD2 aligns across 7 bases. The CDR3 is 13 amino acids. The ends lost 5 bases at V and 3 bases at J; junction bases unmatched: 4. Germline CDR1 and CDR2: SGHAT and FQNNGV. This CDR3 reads CASSPSGGYEQYF. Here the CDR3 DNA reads TGTGCCAGCAGCCCTTCGGGGGGCTACGAGCAGTACTTC.

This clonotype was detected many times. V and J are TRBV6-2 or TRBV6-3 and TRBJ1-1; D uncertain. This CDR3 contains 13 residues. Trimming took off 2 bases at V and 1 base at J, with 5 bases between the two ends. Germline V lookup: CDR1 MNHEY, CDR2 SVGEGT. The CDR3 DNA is TGTGCCAGCAGTTACGTAAAGAACACTGAAGCTTTCTTT. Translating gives CASSYVKNTEAFF.

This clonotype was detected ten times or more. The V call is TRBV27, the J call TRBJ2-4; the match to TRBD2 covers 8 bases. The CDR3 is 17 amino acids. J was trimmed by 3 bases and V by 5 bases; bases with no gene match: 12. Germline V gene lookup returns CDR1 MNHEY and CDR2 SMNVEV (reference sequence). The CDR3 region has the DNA TGTGCCAGCAGTACTTATGCCGCGCGGGGGGACAAAAACATTCAGTACTTC. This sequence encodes CASSTYAARGDKNIQYF.

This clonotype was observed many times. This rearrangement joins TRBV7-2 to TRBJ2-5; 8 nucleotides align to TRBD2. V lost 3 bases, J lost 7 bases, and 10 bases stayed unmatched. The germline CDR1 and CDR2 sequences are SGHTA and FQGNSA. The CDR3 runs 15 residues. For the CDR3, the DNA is TGTGCCAGCAGCTTCAGCGTGGGGAGCGGGAGGACCCAGTACTTC. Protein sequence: CASSFSVGSGRTQYF.

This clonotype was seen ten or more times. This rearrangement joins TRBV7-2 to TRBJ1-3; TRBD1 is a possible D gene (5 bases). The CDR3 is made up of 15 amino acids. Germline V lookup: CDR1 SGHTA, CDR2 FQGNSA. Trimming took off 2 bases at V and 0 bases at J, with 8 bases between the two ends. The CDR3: CASSLSGFSGNTIYF. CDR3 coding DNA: TGTGCCAGCAGCTTATCAGGGTTCTCTGGAAACACCATATATTTT.

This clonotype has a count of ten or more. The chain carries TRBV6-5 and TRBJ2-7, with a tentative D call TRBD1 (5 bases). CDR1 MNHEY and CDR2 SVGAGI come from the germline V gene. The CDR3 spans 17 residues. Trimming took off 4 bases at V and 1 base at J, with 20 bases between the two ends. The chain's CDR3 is CASSSNPPVQGSYEQYF. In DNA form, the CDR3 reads TGTGCCAGCAGTTCAAACCCCCCCGTCCAGGGATCCTACGAGCAGTACTTC.

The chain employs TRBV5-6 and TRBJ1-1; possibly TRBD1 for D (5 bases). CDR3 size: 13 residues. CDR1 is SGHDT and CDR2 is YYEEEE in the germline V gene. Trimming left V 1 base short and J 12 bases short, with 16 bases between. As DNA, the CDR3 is TGTGCCAGCAGCTTGATTATTGAGGGGCGAACTTTCTTT. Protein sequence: CASSLIIEGRTFF.

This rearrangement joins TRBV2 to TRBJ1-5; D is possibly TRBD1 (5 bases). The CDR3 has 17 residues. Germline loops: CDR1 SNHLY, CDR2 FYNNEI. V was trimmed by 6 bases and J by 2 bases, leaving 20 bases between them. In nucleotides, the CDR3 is TGTGCCAGCAGGCCGGGACGTTCCTTCCGTGGCAATCAGCCCCAGCATTTT. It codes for CASRPGRSFRGNQPQHF.

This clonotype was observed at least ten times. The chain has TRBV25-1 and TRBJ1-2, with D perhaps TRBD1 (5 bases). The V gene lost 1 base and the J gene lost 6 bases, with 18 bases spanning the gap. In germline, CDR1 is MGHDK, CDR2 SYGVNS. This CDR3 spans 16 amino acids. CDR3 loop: CASSESLVRGVDGYTF. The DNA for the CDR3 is TGTGCCAGCAGTGAATCTTTGGTTAGAGGGGTAGATGGCTACACCTTC.